These 17 T cell receptor beta chains came from one sample sequenced in a study of tumor-infiltrating lymphocytes in oesophageal squamous cell carcinoma. TCRdb analysed the PCR reads with MiXCR anew, one entry per CDR3 protein. The sample gives roughly 20,000 distinct CDR3 sequences, 40% to 55% of which show up once; 23% is in the top ten. Sequenced sample: esophageal tumor tissue. All receptors derive from a male donor with esophageal squamous cell carcinoma.

Concerning this clonotype itself: The conserved closing phenylalanine or tryptophan is absent in this CDR3, likely reflecting a read error. No DNA is shown, since the ends of the CDR3 on it are uncertain; the CDR3 is the one TCRdb lists. This chain joins TRBV27 and TRBJ2-6; the table's D call, TRBD1, has no DNA check behind it. The CDR3 length equals 15 residues, ends included. CDR1 is MNHEY and CDR2 is SMNVEV in the germline V gene (reference sequence). CDR3 sequence reads: CASSFPSGVGYTFGA.

V gene TRBV6-1 combines with J gene TRBJ2-4; weak D call: TRBD2 (6 bases). Trimming left V 1 base short and J 13 bases short, with 20 bases between. Per the germline V gene, CDR1 is MNHNS and CDR2 is SASEGT. The CDR3 is 15 residues long. DNA of the CDR3: TGTGCCAGCAGTGAAGTGCGGGGCTCCTACAATGAGCAGTACTTC. This encodes CASSEVRGSYNEQYF.

This chain links TRBV7-9 with TRBJ1-2; D might be TRBD1 (6 bases). Trimming pared 1 base from V and 1 base from J, leaving 10 bases between. The CDR3 extends over 15 amino acids. Germline-derived CDR1 and CDR2 are SEHNR and FQNEAQ (reference sequence). The CDR3 region is CASSLGSQGNYGYTF. The CDR3, as DNA: TGTGCCAGCAGCTTAGGCTCACAGGGTAACTATGGCTACACCTTC.

The chain uses TRBV11-2 and TRBJ2-5; D is possibly TRBD1 (5 bases). Trimming stripped 5 bases from V and 4 bases from J, with 14 bases between. The germline gives CDR1 SGHAT, CDR2 FQNNGV. The CDR3 loop spans 14 amino acids. The CDR3 DNA is TGTGCCAGCAGCCTAGGGGTAAATGGAGAGACCCAGTACTTC. It translates to CASSLGVNGETQYF. The complete variable domain, with remaining parts taken from reference TRBV11-2 and TRBJ2-5, reads EAGVAQSPRYKIIEKRQSVAFWCNPISGHATLYWYQQILGQGPKLLIQFQNNGVVDDSQLPKDRFSAERLKGVDSTLKIQPAKLEDSAVYLCASSLGVNGETQYFGPGTRLLVL.

The table lists this clonotype with many counts. This chain uses TRBV5-1 with TRBJ2-5; D is perhaps TRBD1 (8 bases). This CDR3 spans 14 amino acids. Trimming left V 4 bases short and J 4 bases short, with 14 bases between. Germline CDR1 is SGHRS and CDR2 is YFSETQ. CDR3 residues: CASSGQGGAETQYF. In nucleotides, the CDR3 is TGCGCCAGCAGCGGACAGGGAGGGGCAGAGACCCAGTACTTC.

This clonotype was counted at least ten times. J is TRBJ2-5 and V is TRBV6-1; 7 nucleotides match TRBD1. The V gene's germline CDR1 is MNHNS and CDR2 SASEGT. The CDR3 is 13 residues long. V shed 6 bases and J 7 bases; nucleotides not matched to a gene: 8. The CDR3 DNA reads TGTGCCAGCAGCGGGACAGCGTTTGGGACCCAGTACTTC. It yields the protein CASSGTAFGTQYF.

Worth noting for this clonotype: An end of the junction differs from the germline gene, which may be a read error. This chain's CDR3 is CASSLGTLKSSYNKQFF. CDR3 nucleotide sequence: TGTGCCAGCAGCCTGGGAACGTTAAAAAGCTCCTACAATAAGCAGTTCTTC. The genes are TRBV7-2 and TRBJ2-1; D is unresolved. Looked up from germline, CDR1 is SGHTA and CDR2 is FQGNSA. The CDR3 extends over 17 amino acids.

J is TRBJ1-2 and V is TRBV7-8; 8 nucleotides align to TRBD1. CDR3 length equals 15 residues. Germline CDR1 is SGHVS and CDR2 is FQNEAQ. V lost 5 bases to trimming and J lost 4 bases; unmatched junction nucleotides: 9. DNA of the CDR3: TGTGCCAGCAGCGTGACAGGGGAGGGGGCCTATGGCTACACCTTC. Its translation: CASSVTGEGAYGYTF.

The chain carries TRBV20-1 and TRBJ2-4, with 12 bases aligning to TRBD2. The CDR3 is 14 amino acids. With V trimmed by 6 bases and J by 5 bases, 5 bases remained unmatched. Germline V gene sequence: CDR1 DFQATT, CDR2 SNEGSKA (reference sequence). CDR3 in amino acids: CSATTSGSQNIQYF. The CDR3 nucleotides read TGCAGTGCCACGACTAGCGGGAGCCAAAACATTCAGTACTTC.

This clonotype was recorded once. The chain carries TRBV6-5 and TRBJ2-5; D unclear. The CDR3 covers 12 residues. Germline CDR1 MNHEY, CDR2 SVGAGI. This CDR3 is CATPLGNTEAYF. CDR3 coding DNA: TGTGCTACCCCCCTAGGGAACACTGAAGCTTACTTC.

This clonotype was seen ten or more times. One junction end does not reproduce the germline sequence, and a read error may be involved. The gene calls are TRBV5-4 and TRBJ2-1; 8 bases fit TRBD2. Germline CDR1 reads SGHNT; CDR2 reads YYREEE (reference sequence). This CDR3 is 15 amino acids long. DNA for the CDR3: TGCGCCAGCAGCTTGCCCAGCGGGAGTGGAGATGAGCAGTTCTTC. Its translation: CASSLPSGSGDEQFF.

This clonotype was found many times. The rearrangement uses TRBV6-2 or TRBV6-3 and TRBJ1-5, with TRBD1 as a possible D gene (5 bases). This CDR3 comprises 15 residues. The germline CDR1 and CDR2 sequences are MNHEY and SVGEGT. V lost 0 bases to trimming and J lost 0 bases, with 6 bases between them. CDR3 region: CASSYSTDSNQPQHF. Here the CDR3 DNA reads TGTGCCAGCAGTTACTCGACAGATAGCAATCAGCCCCAGCATTTT.

By share, this clonotype ranks as medium-sized (0.01 to 0.1%). The chain joins TRBV7-9 to TRBJ2-5; the match to TRBD1 covers 11 bases. From germline, CDR1 is SEHNR and CDR2 FQNEAQ (reference sequence). Losses at the gene ends were 5 bases for V and 6 bases for J; bases not matched to a gene: 11. The CDR3 totals 16 residues. CDR3 in DNA: TGTGCCAGCAGCGCATATGGACAGGGGGCGATTCAGACCCAGTACTTC. Residues: CASSAYGQGAIQTQYF.

This clonotype has at least ten counts. One end of the junction is discordant with germline, which a read error may explain. The chain recombines TRBV5-4 with TRBJ2-7, with 8 nucleotides matching TRBD1. Per germline, CDR1 SGHNT and CDR2 YYREEE (reference sequence). The CDR3 consists of 14 residues. The CDR3 coding sequence is TGCGCCAGCAGCTATCAGGGGGCCTCCTACGAGCAGTACTTC. Its protein product is CASSYQGASYEQYF.

This clonotype was detected a few times. This chain joins TRBV7-8 and TRBJ2-7, with 7 positions matching TRBD2. With V trimmed by 1 base and J by 0 bases, 3 bases remained unmatched. CDR3 size: 15 residues. Germline lookup yields CDR1 SGHVS and CDR2 FQNEAQ. The CDR3 is CASSLVAGTSYEQYF. The CDR3 nucleotides are TGTGCCAGCAGCTTAGTAGCGGGCACCTCCTACGAGCAGTACTTC.

The chain joins TRBV7-4 to TRBJ2-1; 12 bases fit TRBD2. The germline V gene encodes CDR1 SGHVT and CDR2 SQSDAQ. The CDR3 runs 17 residues. The trim removed 5 bases at V and 2 bases at J, leaving 7 bases unmatched. The CDR3 DNA follows: TGTGCCAGCAGCAAATGGACTAGCGGGACTACCTACAATGAGCAGTTCTTC. The encoded protein is CASSKWTSGTTYNEQFF.

Worth noting for this clonotype: The conserved closing phenylalanine or tryptophan is absent in this CDR3, likely reflecting a read error. The DNA is left out, because the CDR3 cannot be placed on it with certainty; the CDR3 is given as TCRdb lists it. V usage is TRBV6-6 and J usage is TRBJ2-6; the D call TRBD1 from the table was never checked on the DNA. Germline-derived CDR1 and CDR2 are MNHNY and SVGAGI (reference sequence). Termini included, the CDR3 measures 17 amino acids. The CDR3 sequence: CASKVNRATYNEQFFGA.